Below are 26 T cell receptor beta chains sequenced from a single sample in a study of shared clonotypes between healthy human individuals. The protocol was immunoSEQ multiplex PCR, while the TCRdb copy is restricted to in-frame clones and leaves out a portion. Altogether approximately 650,000 clones are present, just under 97% being singletons, with the ten largest covering 0.11%. Selected positively for CCR7 and CD45RO-negative, naive CD8 cells excluded terminally differentiated effector memory CD45RA+ cells. The sequenced sample consisted of naive CD8+ T cells sorted from blood. The receptors stem from a woman in her thirties in good health.

The chain employs TRBV27 and TRBJ2-7; 7 bases agree with TRBD1. V gave up 8 bases and J gave up 0 bases; unmatched junction bases: 1. Germline V CDR1 and CDR2: MNHEY, SMNVEV (reference sequence). This CDR3 comprises 12 residues. The CDR3 loop is CASRDSSYEQYF. CDR3 nucleotide sequence: TGTGCCAGCCGGGACAGCTCCTACGAGCAGTACTTC.

The chain joins TRBV5-1 to TRBJ2-2; 8 bases map to TRBD1. This CDR3 spans 16 amino acids. Losses at the gene ends were 4 bases for V and 0 bases for J; bases not matched to a gene: 5. Germline CDR1 is SGHRS and CDR2 is YFSETQ. CDR3 loop: CASSPGTGTNTGELFF. CDR3 in DNA: TGCGCCAGCAGCCCCGGGACAGGCACGAACACCGGGGAGCTGTTTTTT. The whole variable domain, remainder taken from reference TRBV5-1 and TRBJ2-2, is KAGVTQTPRYLIKTRGQQVTLSCSPISGHRSVSWYQQTPGQGLQFLFEYFSETQRNKGNFPGRFSGRQFSNSRSEMNVSTLELGDSALYLCASSPGTGTNTGELFFGEGSRLTVL.

The chain couples TRBV28 to TRBJ2-7; 9 bases line up with TRBD1. J gave up 2 bases and V 4 bases, and 9 bases lay outside the gene matches. CDR3 length: 16 amino acids. CDR1 is MDHEN, CDR2 SYDVKM, per germline. DNA of the CDR3: TGTGCCAGCAGTTACCCACCGGGACAGGGTCCCTACGAGCAGTACTTC. It translates to CASSYPPGQGPYEQYF.

J is TRBJ2-2 and V is TRBV7-7, with D hard to call. Germline V lookup: CDR1 SSHAT, CDR2 FNYEAQ (reference sequence). Trimming removed 5 bases from V and 1 base from J, with 8 bases in between. The CDR3 loop spans 14 amino acids. The CDR3 sequence: CASSLRENTGELFF. The CDR3 coding sequence is TGTGCCAGCAGCCTCCGTGAGAACACCGGGGAGCTGTTTTTT.

This clone was picked up one time. The chain couples TRBV7-9 to TRBJ1-5; tentative D call: TRBD1 (6 bases). V was clipped by 5 bases and J by 9 bases, with 14 bases between them. Germline assignment: CDR1 SEHNR and CDR2 FQNEAQ (reference sequence). CDR3 length: 13 amino acids. CDR3: CASSPGEGGPQHF. In DNA, the CDR3 is TGTGCCAGCAGCCCCGGCGAGGGGGGGCCCCAGCATTTT. The full variable domain, its missing parts supplied by reference TRBV7-9 and TRBJ1-5, is DTGVSQNPRHKITKRGQNVTFRCDPISEHNRLYWYRQTLGQGPEFLTYFQNEAQLEKSRLLSDRFSAERPKGSFSTLEIQRTEQGDSAMYLCASSPGEGGPQHFGDGTRLSIL.

CDR3 DNA: TGTGCCAGCAGTGAGCCAGGGGGGAGGACTGAAGCTTTCTTT. Protein product: CASSEPGGRTEAFF. The V gene is TRBV2, the J gene TRBJ1-1; 7 nucleotides line up with TRBD1. Germline loops: CDR1 SNHLY, CDR2 FYNNEI. CDR3 size: 14 residues. Trimming cost V 3 bases and J 5 bases; bases outside gene matches: 6.

The chain carries TRBV11-2 and TRBJ2-7; maybe TRBD1 (7 bases). The CDR3 loop spans 13 amino acids. Germline V CDR1 and CDR2: SGHAT, FQNNGV. Trimming removed 2 bases from V and 3 bases from J, with 8 bases in between. The CDR3 sequence: CASSLQGGYEQYF. Written as DNA, the CDR3 is TGTGCCAGCAGCTTACAGGGGGGCTACGAGCAGTACTTC.

The chain links TRBV6-5 to TRBJ2-2; unclear D gene. The length of the CDR3 is 14 residues. CDR1 and CDR2 (germline): MNHEY, SVGAGI. V shed 1 base and J shed 1 base, with 4 bases lying between them. CDR3: CASSYFQNTGELFF. The CDR3 DNA sequence: TGTGCCAGCAGTTACTTTCAGAACACCGGGGAGCTGTTTTTT.

This clone was observed once. This chain joins TRBV4-2 and TRBJ2-3; 10 bases line up with TRBD2. CDR1 LGHNA and CDR2 YNFKEQ come from the germline V gene. V was pared by 2 bases and J by 1 base, with 3 bases of the junction left unmatched. This CDR3 spans 16 amino acids. This CDR3 reads CASSQRTSGGTDTQYF. CDR3 in DNA: TGTGCCAGCAGCCAAAGGACTAGCGGTGGCACAGATACGCAGTATTTT.

This clone was observed a single time. CDR3 protein: CASSSRQGISGQETQYF. The CDR3 region has the DNA TGTGCCAGCAGCTCTAGACAGGGGATTTCCGGGCAAGAGACCCAGTACTTC. The rearrangement links TRBV11-2 to TRBJ2-5; 8 bases map to TRBD1. Germline CDR1 SGHAT, CDR2 FQNNGV. The trim removed 4 bases at V and 2 bases at J, leaving 12 bases unmatched. The CDR3 spans 17 residues.

The chain uses TRBV10-1 and TRBJ2-5, with no clear D. The J call may be in error: the DNA end matches TRBJ2-7 better. This CDR3 has 16 residues. Germline assignment: CDR1 WNHNN and CDR2 SYGVQD (reference sequence). Here the CDR3 reads CASSDSWSLNSYEQYF. CDR3 DNA sequence: TGCGCCAGCAGTGATTCTTGGAGCCTAAATTCCTACGAGCAGTACTTC.

The chain is built from TRBV5-8 and TRBJ2-3; no clear D gene. The CDR3 has 15 residues. The germline gives CDR1 SGHTS, CDR2 YDEGEE. Between the trimmed V and J ends, which lost 2 bases and 3 bases, there was a span of 13 bases. CDR3 DNA sequence: TGTGCCAGCAGCTTTGCCGACATAATAACAGATACGCAGTATTTT. Amino acids: CASSFADIITDTQYF.

The chain uses TRBV19 and TRBJ2-3; TRBD2 agrees at 9 bases. The CDR3 totals 15 residues. Trimming removed 6 bases from V and 4 bases from J; junction bases left unmatched: 8. Germline assignment: CDR1 LNHDA and CDR2 SQIVND (reference sequence). The CDR3 nucleotides are TGTGCCAGTAGAGAGCGGGAGGATCCCCCAGATACGCAGTATTTT. This gives the protein CASREREDPPDTQYF.

CDR3 nucleotides: TGCAGCGTTGAACGTGACAGGGCACGCTATGGCTACACCTTC. Amino acid sequence: CSVERDRARYGYTF. J is TRBJ1-2 and V is TRBV29-1; 7 bases map to TRBD1. This CDR3 is built from 14 residues. Germline lookup yields CDR1 SQVTM and CDR2 ANQGSEA. The J segment lost 4 bases and the V segment lost 2 bases, leaving 7 bases of the junction unmatched. Full variable domain (missing parts from reference TRBV29-1 and TRBJ1-2): SAVISQKPSRDICQRGTSLTIQCQVDSQVTMMFWYRQQPGQSLTLIATANQGSEATYESGFVIDKFPISRPNLTFSTLTVSNMSPEDSSIYLCSVERDRARYGYTFGSGTRLTVV.

The chain employs TRBV7-9 and TRBJ1-5; D ambiguous. CDR3 length: 18 amino acids. Germline loops: CDR1 SEHNR, CDR2 FQNEAQ (reference sequence). The V end was cut by 4 bases, the J end by 1 base, with 20 bases between. Here the CDR3 reads CASSSPGFGDESNQPQHF. The CDR3 region has the DNA TGTGCCAGCAGCTCCCCGGGGTTCGGGGATGAGAGCAATCAGCCCCAGCATTTT.

The chain couples TRBV27 to TRBJ2-5, with no clear D. The J call is in doubt because the DNA end fits TRBJ2-7 better. This CDR3 contains 16 residues. The germline V gene has CDR1 MNHEY and CDR2 SMNVEV (reference sequence). For the CDR3, the DNA is TGTGCCAGCAGTTTATCGATAGGCCCCGGGTTCTACGAGCAGTACTTC. Amino acid sequence: CASSLSIGPGFYEQYF.

The V and J genes are TRBV27 and TRBJ2-2; D may be TRBD2 (6 bases). The CDR3 loop spans 15 amino acids. V was pared by 3 bases and J by 4 bases, with 12 bases between. Germline V gene data show CDR1 as MNHEY and CDR2 as SMNVEV (reference sequence). The DNA for the CDR3 is TGTGCCAGCAGTTTGGAGGGGTCTTCCACCGGGGAGCTGTTTTTT. Its protein is CASSLEGSSTGELFF.

The chain employs TRBV7-6 and TRBJ2-5; D not resolved. V lost 2 bases and J 5 bases, leaving 15 bases between the germline ends. The length of the CDR3 is 15 residues. Germline assignment: CDR1 SGHVS and CDR2 FNYEAQ. The CDR3: CASSLLTSRVETQYF. CDR3 DNA sequence: TGTGCCAGCAGCTTACTCACCAGCCGGGTTGAGACCCAGTACTTC.

This chain uses TRBV28 with TRBJ2-7, with D possibly matching TRBD1 (6 bases). With 3 bases removed from V and 3 bases from J, the gap between germline ends came to 18 bases. CDR1 and CDR2 (germline): MDHEN, SYDVKM. The CDR3 contains 16 residues. The CDR3 is CASSFGAGEPSYEQYF. DNA of the CDR3: TGTGCCAGCAGTTTTGGGGCAGGGGAACCGAGCTACGAGCAGTACTTC.

CDR3 amino acids: CASRGSGRTYNEQFF. As DNA, the CDR3 is TGTGCCAGCAGGGGTAGCGGGAGGACCTACAATGAGCAGTTCTTC. The chain employs TRBV2 and TRBJ2-1; 10 bases map to TRBD2. This CDR3 comprises 15 residues. The ends lost 6 bases at V and 2 bases at J; junction bases unmatched: 4. Germline V gene data show CDR1 as SNHLY and CDR2 as FYNNEI.

V usage is TRBV15 and J usage is TRBJ1-5, with no clear D. From germline, CDR1 is LNHNV and CDR2 YYDKDF (reference sequence). V lost 5 bases and J 0 bases, leaving 11 bases between the germline ends. CDR3 length equals 15 residues. The CDR3 protein is CATSPGLYSNQPQHF. In DNA, the CDR3 is TGTGCCACCAGCCCCGGACTTTATAGCAATCAGCCCCAGCATTTT.

This clone came up once. CDR3 protein: CASSYSRTASYEQYF. The CDR3 DNA reads as TGTGCCAGCAGTTACTCACGGACAGCGTCCTACGAGCAGTACTTC. This sequence joins TRBV6-5 and TRBJ2-5; tentatively, D is TRBD1 (6 bases). The J call could be wrong; TRBJ2-7 is a better fit for the DNA end. Looked up from germline, CDR1 is MNHEY and CDR2 is SVGAGI. The CDR3 spans 15 residues.

J is TRBJ2-1 and V is TRBV15; 10 positions agree with TRBD2. The CDR3 contains 17 residues. The ends lost 5 bases at V and 2 bases at J; junction bases unmatched: 9. The germline V gene encodes CDR1 LNHNV and CDR2 YYDKDF (reference sequence). The CDR3 loop reads CATSVQQGLATYNEQFF. The DNA of the CDR3 is TGTGCCACCAGCGTACAACAGGGACTAGCGACCTACAATGAGCAGTTCTTC.

This chain links TRBV4-1 with TRBJ2-5; TRBD2 agrees at 13 bases. The V gene end was trimmed by 1 base and the J gene end by 4 bases; junction bases not matched to a gene: 6. Looked up from germline, CDR1 is MGHRA and CDR2 is YSYEKL. The CDR3 runs to 17 residues. The CDR3 region has the DNA TGCGCCAGCAGCCAAGGTTGGACTAGCGGGAGTCGAGAGACCCAGTACTTC. Translated: CASSQGWTSGSRETQYF.

The chain has TRBV13 and TRBJ1-2, with D unclear. With 0 bases removed from V and 2 bases from J, the gap between germline ends came to 13 bases. Germline CDR1 is PRHDT and CDR2 is FYEKMQ (reference sequence). This CDR3 has 16 amino acids. The CDR3 sequence: CASSLGPGEANYGYTF. In nucleotides, the CDR3 is TGTGCCAGCAGCTTAGGACCCGGCGAGGCGAACTATGGCTACACCTTC.

This clone appeared once. The V and J genes are TRBV19 and TRBJ1-5; D gene uncertain. The length of the CDR3 is 13 residues. The V gene's germline CDR1 is LNHDA and CDR2 SQIVND (reference sequence). V lost 5 bases to trimming and J lost 7 bases, with 12 bases between them. In nucleotides, the CDR3 is TGTGCCAGTAGTGAACGACTGGGGCAGCCCCAGCATTTT. Its protein is CASSERLGQPQHF.